This T cell receptor (beta chain) came from a study of blood T cell repertoires in COVID-19. As for the study in general: Researchers got acute and convalescent COVID-19 samples from the United States, Italy and Spain.

V lost 6 bases and J lost 7; bases outside the gene matches: 6. CDR1 is SGHRS, CDR2 YFSETQ, per germline. This CDR3 is built from 12 residues. Sequenced by immunoSEQ multiplex PCR; TCRdb stores in-frame clones only, minus some. The sample includes around 230,000 clones, about nine tenths of them seen just once. This clone was counted between two and nine times. Sequencing was done on a sample of peripheral blood. This sequence joins TRBV5-1 and TRBJ1-1; 7 bases agree with TRBD1. This clonotype was obtained from a man aged 40-49 years with acute or convalescent COVID-19. CDR3 in amino acids: CASTGTAGEAFF. In DNA form, the CDR3 reads TGCGCCAGCACCGGGACAGCGGGTGAAGCTTTCTTT.